What follows describes a single T cell receptor beta chain. The data originate from a study of OX40 agonist ivuxolimab in advanced cancers. Across the study: Mean age approximately 61 years, range about 23 to 85; about 85% male.

The V gene's germline CDR1 is KGHSH and CDR2 LQKENI. The CDR3 loop spans 13 amino acids. V trimming: 5 bases; J trimming: 5 bases; junction bases outside the gene matches: 4. This table comes from immunoSEQ multiplex PCR, and its TCRdb copy is limited to in-frame clones, with some not included. The data hold 35,000 to 40,000 clones, with 82% observed a single time. Material: CD4+ or CD8+ T cells sorted from blood, obtained in a trial of the OX40 agonist ivuxolimab. The V and J genes are TRBV18 and TRBJ2-5; 8 bases fit TRBD1. The clonotype comes from an adult with an advanced solid tumor such as melanoma, head and neck, liver or kidney cancer. The CDR3 reads CASSKQGEETQYF. Written as DNA, the CDR3 is TGTGCCAGCTCAAAACAGGGGGAGGAGACCCAGTACTTC.